This T cell receptor beta chain is drawn from a study of long-term antiretroviral therapy in people with HIV. Study context: When the earliest samples were collected, ART was typically delayed until CD4 counts fell. Overall study results and limits: Someone took the blood between the mid-2000s and the late 2010s, maybe while older ART regimens were in use. Control repertoires displayed wider CDR3 length ranges than the HIV repertoires.

This CDR3 has 13 amino acids. Germline V gene lookup returns CDR1 MRHNA and CDR2 SNTAGT. Trimming took off 6 bases at V and 0 bases at J, with 6 bases between the two ends. Runs used v3.0 of the immunoSEQ assay and were done at survey level. TCRdb's table, derived via immunoSEQ multiplex PCR, lists solely in-frame clones and lacks some. The sample has roughly 30,000 clones, 70% to 90% seen once. In regard to this clone: Its specificity is not known.

The chain links TRBV6-4 to TRBJ2-1; a weak D match, TRBD1 (6 bases). The clonotype originates from a man aged 18 to 30 with HIV. Source: unsorted PBMCs, taken 0.8 years before starting antiretroviral therapy. CDR3 in DNA: TGTGCCAGCAGAGGGGGCTCCTACAATGAGCAGTTCTTC. As protein: CASRGGSYNEQFF.